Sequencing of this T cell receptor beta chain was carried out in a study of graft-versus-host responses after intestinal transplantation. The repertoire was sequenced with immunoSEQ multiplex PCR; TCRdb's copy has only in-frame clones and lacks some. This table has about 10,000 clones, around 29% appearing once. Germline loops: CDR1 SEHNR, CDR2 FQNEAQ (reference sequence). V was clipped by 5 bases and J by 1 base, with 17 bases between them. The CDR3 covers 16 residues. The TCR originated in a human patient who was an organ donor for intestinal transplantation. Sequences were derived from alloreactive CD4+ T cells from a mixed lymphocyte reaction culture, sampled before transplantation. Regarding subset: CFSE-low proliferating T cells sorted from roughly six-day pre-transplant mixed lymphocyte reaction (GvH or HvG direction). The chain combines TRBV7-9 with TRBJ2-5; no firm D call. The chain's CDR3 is CASSTFGLKGQETQYF. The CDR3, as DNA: TGTGCCAGCAGCACCTTTGGCCTCAAGGGCCAAGAGACCCAGTACTTC.